This entry lists 17 T cell receptor beta chains sequenced from one sample in a study of regulatory T cells in long-lasting Graves disease. Described time point: persistent/refractory GD, antithyroid drugs over 5 years with positive TRAb. Extracted PBMC RNA gave rise to the TCR library. Researchers made TCR beta libraries by using iRepertoire HTBI primers and running Arm-PCR on CDR3 regions. TCRdb reanalysed the multiplex PCR reads using MiXCR and keeps one entry per CDR3 protein. The table includes roughly 500,000 distinct CDR3 sequences, roughly 21% detected once. The sample here was peripheral blood mononuclear cells (PBMCs), taken when the disease was refractory, from a patient treated with antithyroid drugs. The receptors were sampled from a female donor with Graves disease.

This chain connects TRBV2 to TRBJ1-1; D is undetermined. This CDR3 is built from 13 residues. Germline V CDR1 and CDR2: SNHLY, FYNNEI. V was cut by 4 bases and J by 1 base, with 7 bases left in between. The CDR3 region is CASSGRWNTEAFF. The CDR3, as DNA: TGTGCCAGCAGTGGACGGTGGAACACTGAAGCTTTCTTT.

V usage is TRBV7-6 and J usage is TRBJ2-7; unclear D gene. Trimming removed 6 bases from V and 3 bases from J, with 12 bases in between. CDR1 is SGHVS, CDR2 FNYEAQ, per germline. The CDR3 spans 13 residues. The CDR3 DNA follows: TGTGCCAGCAGTCCGTCGCGGTTCTACGAGCAGTACTTC. As protein: CASSPSRFYEQYF.

This clonotype was detected ten times or more. This chain joins TRBV27 and TRBJ1-6; D gene ambiguous. CDR1 and CDR2 from the germline V gene are MNHEY and SMNVEV (reference sequence). This CDR3 has 16 residues. The ends were cut back, 4 bases at V and 0 bases at J, with 10 bases in the middle. CDR3 sequence (DNA): TGTGCCAGCAGTTCCTCCTTAAGCTCCTATAATTCACCCCTCCACTTT. As protein: CASSSSLSSYNSPLHF.

This clonotype appeared a single time. A read error may explain this, as a much larger clone is one base away. The chain links TRBV6-1 to TRBJ1-1; TRBD1 matches 7 bases. Germline CDR1 and CDR2: MNHNS and SASEGT. This CDR3 contains 16 residues. DNA for the CDR3: TGTGCCAGCAGTAGAGAGAAACAGGGGAAAGACACTGAAGCTTCCTTT. It encodes CASSREKQGKDTEASF.

This clonotype was counted ten times or more. The V call is TRBV28, the J call TRBJ1-5; D is ambiguous. With 2 bases removed from V and 4 bases from J, the gap between germline ends came to 6 bases. The length of the CDR3 is 13 residues. In germline, CDR1 is MDHEN, CDR2 SYDVKM. The CDR3 nucleotides read TGTGCCAGCAGTTTACCGGTAAATCAGCCCCAGCATTTT. This translates into CASSLPVNQPQHF.

This clonotype was picked up many times. V gene TRBV28 combines with J gene TRBJ2-7; D not certain. Germline V gene lookup returns CDR1 MDHEN and CDR2 SYDVKM. The V and J ends lost 0 bases and 7 bases respectively, with 7 bases between them. The CDR3 is 12 amino acids. CDR3 region: CASSLWVGEQYF. In DNA form, the CDR3 reads TGTGCCAGCAGTTTATGGGTGGGGGAGCAGTACTTC.

In this sample, this clonotype turned up many times. V usage is TRBV28 and J usage is TRBJ1-5; no clear D. The germline V and J ends were trimmed by 8 bases and 2 bases, with 13 bases remaining between them. CDR3 length: 14 amino acids. Germline V CDR1 and CDR2: MDHEN, SYDVKM. The CDR3 nucleotides read TGTGCCAGCCAGCTGGGAGGGCGCAATCAGCCCCAGCATTTT. This encodes CASQLGGRNQPQHF.

This clonotype has at least ten counts. V is TRBV2 and J is TRBJ2-5; D unresolved. CDR1 and CDR2 from the germline V gene are SNHLY and FYNNEI. The CDR3 is 14 residues long. V lost 3 bases to trimming and J lost 2 bases, with 10 bases between them. In DNA, the CDR3 is TGTGCCAGCAGTGAGGCAAGGATGCAAGAGACCCAGTACTTC. Translated, it gives CASSEARMQETQYF.

A remark on this clonotype: This may be a read error, as it is one base from a much larger clone. The final CDR3 position lacks the conserved phenylalanine or tryptophan, pointing to a likely read error. J is TRBJ1-3 and V is TRBV12-3 or TRBV12-4; D not certain. V lost 6 bases to trimming and J lost 4 bases, with 7 bases between them. The CDR3 runs 12 residues. CDR3 DNA sequence: TGTGCCAGCAGGGATCTAGGAAACACCATATATTCT. This gives the protein CASRDLGNTIYS.

Ten or more counts support this clonotype. The J gene is TRBJ1-2, the V gene TRBV11-2; D is unclear. Germline CDR1 SGHAT, CDR2 FQNNGV. This CDR3 is built from 13 residues. V lost 0 bases, J lost 4 bases, and 6 bases lay in between. CDR3: CASSLEVIYGYTF. The CDR3 DNA reads as TGTGCCAGCAGCTTAGAAGTCATCTATGGCTACACCTTC. Variable domain in full (rest from reference TRBV11-2 and TRBJ1-2): EAGVAQSPRYKIIEKRQSVAFWCNPISGHATLYWYQQILGQGPKLLIQFQNNGVVDDSQLPKDRFSAERLKGVDSTLKIQPAKLEDSAVYLCASSLEVIYGYTFGSGTRLTVV.

The sample holds a few counts of this clonotype. The gene calls are TRBV6-1 and TRBJ1-1; D unclear. Germline V lookup: CDR1 MNHNS, CDR2 SASEGT. CDR3 length equals 13 residues. With 7 bases removed from V and 1 base from J, the gap between germline ends came to 10 bases. CDR3 in amino acids: CASMVSANTEAFF. In DNA form, the CDR3 reads TGTGCCAGCATGGTGTCGGCGAACACTGAAGCTTTCTTT.

At least ten counts were recorded for this clonotype. V gene TRBV28 combines with J gene TRBJ1-6; D is unresolved. Trimming cost V 5 bases and J 4 bases, with 9 bases left between them. Germline-derived CDR1 and CDR2 are MDHEN and SYDVKM. The CDR3 totals 14 residues. The CDR3 DNA sequence: TGTGCCAGCAGTCGGACCTTATATAATTCACCCCTCCACTTT. Translation: CASSRTLYNSPLHF.

This clonotype occurred many times. The genes are TRBV7-9 and TRBJ2-2; maybe TRBD1 (6 bases). The germline gives CDR1 SEHNR, CDR2 FQNEAQ (reference sequence). The CDR3 is made up of 17 amino acids. V gave up 5 bases and J gave up 3 bases, with 19 bases separating them. The CDR3 DNA reads TGTGCCAGCAGCCCTTCTCATGGGGGCGAGTACACCGGGGAGCTGTTTTTT. It translates to CASSPSHGGEYTGELFF.

This clonotype turned up a few times. The chain is built from TRBV7-3 and TRBJ2-7; 8 nucleotides line up with TRBD1. The CDR3 consists of 15 residues. In germline, CDR1 is SGHTA, CDR2 FQGTGA. The V and J ends lost 2 bases and 2 bases, in that order; junction bases with no gene match: 5. The chain's CDR3 is CASSLEGQETYEQYF. CDR3 coding DNA: TGTGCCAGCAGCTTAGAGGGACAGGAAACCTACGAGCAGTACTTC.

The chain employs TRBV6-5 and TRBJ1-5; 12 positions match TRBD1. Losses at the gene ends were 2 bases for V and 4 bases for J; bases not matched to a gene: 6. This CDR3 has 17 residues. Germline V CDR1 and CDR2: MNHEY, SVGAGI. The CDR3 sequence: CASSYRGQGALNQPQHF. Written as DNA, the CDR3 is TGTGCCAGCAGTTACCGGGGACAGGGGGCGTTAAATCAGCCCCAGCATTTT.

This clonotype was recorded a few times. The chain joins TRBV20-1 to TRBJ2-7; 7 positions match TRBD2. CDR3 length: 15 residues. Trimming removed 0 bases from V and 3 bases from J; junction bases left unmatched: 8. Germline V gene data show CDR1 as DFQATT and CDR2 as SNEGSKA (reference sequence). The CDR3 loop is CSARDTGGGGYEQYF. The CDR3 DNA reads TGCAGTGCTAGAGATACGGGCGGGGGTGGCTACGAGCAGTACTTC.

This clonotype has ten or more counts. The chain combines TRBV10-3 with TRBJ1-1; tentatively, D is TRBD1 (5 bases). V was trimmed by 10 bases and J by 0 bases, leaving 15 bases between them. From germline, CDR1 is ENHRY and CDR2 SYGVKD. CDR3 length equals 14 residues. Here the CDR3 reads CATIGTAMNTEAFF. CDR3 DNA: TGTGCCACTATCGGGACCGCTATGAACACTGAAGCTTTCTTT.